The rows below give T cell receptor beta chains drawn from one sample of a study of regulatory T cells in long-lasting Graves disease. TCRdb redid the calling of the multiplex PCR reads with MiXCR, one entry per CDR3 protein. The table has 300,000 to 450,000 distinct CDR3 sequences, less than 20% seen once; the top ten hold 22%. Sequenced here: peripheral blood mononuclear cells (PBMCs), sampled at new diagnosis, from a patient treated with antithyroid drugs. These receptors all stem from a female donor with Graves disease. CDR3s include the opening cysteine and the closing phenylalanine or tryptophan. Each record gives: CDR3 length, J gene, V gene, D gene, clone size, CDR3 DNA, CDR3 protein. The D gene is left open where the match is weak. Part of the rows lack a size; the others show once, few, many or a class for expanded clones.

>16|TRBJ1-5|TRBV6-5|.|many
TGTGCCAGCAGTTCCACCCCGGGGTTAACGAATCAGCCCCAGCATTTT
CASSSTPGLTNQPQHF
>13|TRBJ1-4|TRBV6-2/TRBV6-3|.|.
TGTGCCACCAGAAGACAGACTAATGAAAAACTGTTTTTT
CATRRQTNEKLFF
>15|TRBJ2-2|TRBV13|.|many
TGTGCCAGCAGCTTAGGCTTGGGCACCCTCGGGGAGCTGTTTTTT
CASSLGLGTLGELFF
>14|TRBJ1-1|TRBV6-2/TRBV6-3|.|many
TGTGCCAGCAGTGAACATTCGGCGAACACTGAAGCTTTCTTT
CASSEHSANTEAFF
>15|TRBJ1-1|TRBV7-9|TRBD1|many
TGTGCCAGCAGCCAAGCCCCGGGACAGAGCCATGAAGCTTTCTTT
CASSQAPGQSHEAFF
>14|TRBJ2-7|TRBV5-1|.|few
TGCGCCAGCAGCCCGAGACAGGCCTTCTACGAGCAGTACTTC
CASSPRQAFYEQYF
>16|TRBJ1-3|TRBV4-1|.|.
TGCGCCAGCAGCCAAGACCTCCGGGTTTCTGGAAACACCATATATTTT
CASSQDLRVSGNTIYF
>17|TRBJ1-5|TRBV7-9|TRBD1|many
TGTGCCAGCAGCTTAGGTGTGGGACAGATAAGCAATCAGCCCCAGCATTTT
CASSLGVGQISNQPQHF
>13|TRBJ1-2|TRBV2|.|many
TGTGCCAGCAGTGAAGGGGCGGAAAGAGGCTACACCTTC
CASSEGAERGYTF
>13|TRBJ2-7|TRBV7-6|.|many
TGTGCCAGCAGCTTAAGTGGGCCGGTGGAGCAGTACTTC
CASSLSGPVEQYF
>16|TRBJ1-2|TRBV18|TRBD1|.
TGTGCCAGCTCGGAGAGGACAGGGAGCCTTAACTATGGCTACACCTTC
CASSERTGSLNYGYTF
>11|TRBJ2-3|TRBV24-1|.|.
TGTGCCACCGGGGCGTTGGGTACGCAGTATTTT
CATGALGTQYF
>13|TRBJ1-4|TRBV20-1|TRBD1|few
TGCAGTGCTAGCAACAGGGGTGGGGAAAAACTGTTTTTT
CSASNRGGEKLFF
>12|TRBJ1-1|TRBV29-1|.|many
TGCAGCGTTGGGGGGGCGAGCACTGAAGCTTTCTTT
CSVGGASTEAFF
>15|TRBJ2-3|TRBV7-2|.|.
TGTGCCAGCAGCTCCCCGAGGGACAGCACAGATACGCAGTATTTT
CASSSPRDSTDTQYF
>12|TRBJ2-5|TRBV24-1|.|few
TGTGCCACCAGTGATTCTCTAGAGACCCAGTACTTC
CATSDSLETQYF
>16|TRBJ2-2|TRBV18|.|once
TGTGCCAGCTCACCACCGAATCGGGGGTACACCGGGGAGCTGTTTTTT
CASSPPNRGYTGELFF
>16|TRBJ2-1|TRBV2|.|many
TGTGCCAGCACGGGCCTAACAGGGCTTCTGGGGAATGAGCAGTTCTTC
CASTGLTGLLGNEQFF
>15|TRBJ2-5|TRBV3-1|TRBD2|.
TGTGCCAGCGGACTAGCGGGAGAGGAAGGAGAGACCCAGTACTTC
CASGLAGEEGETQYF
>17|TRBJ2-2|TRBV5-6|.|.
TGTGCCAGCAGCTTGGAAGTCCGGCAGACGAACACCGGGGAGCTGTTTTTT
CASSLEVRQTNTGELFF
>17|TRBJ1-6|TRBV6-5|.|many
TGTGCCAGCAGTTCCCGGGGGGCAGTGATTCCGGGTTCACCCCTCCACTTT
CASSSRGAVIPGSPLHF
>15|TRBJ2-1|TRBV12-3/TRBV12-4|.|few
TGTGCCAGCATCCTTGGGAGGCGGGCGGGGAATGAGCAGTTCTTC
CASILGRRAGNEQFF
>15|TRBJ1-4|TRBV9|.|.
TGTGCCAGCAGCGTAGGCGGGGGGCGAGGAGAAAAACTGTTTTTT
CASSVGGGRGEKLFF
>16|TRBJ2-7|TRBV4-3|TRBD2|many
TGCGCCAGCAGCCTGAGTCCGGGACTAGCGAGCTACGAGCAGTACTTC
CASSLSPGLASYEQYF
>15|TRBJ2-1|TRBV7-2|.|few
TGTGCCAGCAGCTTAGTCAGGGTATTCGACAATGAGCAGTTCTTC
CASSLVRVFDNEQFF
>15|TRBJ1-5|TRBV6-2/TRBV6-3|.|many
TGTGCCAGCAGTCCGGACGGCTATAGCAATCAGCCCCAGCATTTT
CASSPDGYSNQPQHF
>15|TRBJ2-3|TRBV20-1|TRBD2|many
TGCAGTGCTAGAGATCTAGCGGGAGGAGCAGATACGCAGTATTTT
CSARDLAGGADTQYF
>16|TRBJ1-2|TRBV19|TRBD1|many
TGTGCCAGTAGCAGACGGACAGGGCAGCCTAACTATGGCTACACCTTC
CASSRRTGQPNYGYTF
>17|TRBJ1-3|TRBV9|.|.
TGTGCCAGCAGCTTGTCCCGGGACGGGGACTCTGGAAACACCATATATTTT
CASSLSRDGDSGNTIYF
>16|TRBJ1-5|TRBV6-1|TRBD1|few
TGTGCCAGCAGCCCCGGGACAGGGGTTAGCAATCAGCCCCAGCATTTT
CASSPGTGVSNQPQHF
>15|TRBJ1-5|TRBV6-1|.|many
TGTGCCAGCAGCAGAGGGGAGGGGTACAATCAGCCCCAGCATTTT
CASSRGEGYNQPQHF
>12|TRBJ1-2|TRBV5-1|.|few
TGCGCCAGCAGCATGGACGGCTATGGCTACACCTTC
CASSMDGYGYTF
>14|TRBJ2-5|TRBV29-1|TRBD2|.
TGCAGCGTTGACGAGCGGGGGGGGGGGGAGACCCAGTACTTC
CSVDERGGGETQYF
>16|TRBJ1-4|TRBV6-5|.|many
TGTGCCAGCAGTTACCCCCCTTCGGAGCAGAATGAAAAACTGTTTTTT
CASSYPPSEQNEKLFF
>12|TRBJ2-7|TRBV29-1|.|.
TGCAGCGTGGAGCCGGGTCCTGGTCGGGAGTACTTC
CSVEPGPGREYF